This TCR beta chain was identified in a study of T cells in lung cancer brain metastases. Looking at the study overall: Tobacco use history was present in about 85% of the 20 patients, median roughly 40 pack-years.

Clones were read by immunoSEQ multiplex PCR, and TCRdb kept only the in-frame ones, dropping some. The sample yields 4,400 or so clones, nearly 90% seen once. Germline V lookup: CDR1 SQVTM, CDR2 ANQGSEA. The CDR3 has 13 residues. V was cut by 2 bases and J by 8 bases, with 12 bases left in between. Material for sequencing was tumor tissue from the primary lung tumor. This TCR derives from a woman in her forties or fifties with non-small cell lung cancer. This sequence joins TRBV29-1 and TRBJ1-4; D uncertain. For the CDR3, the DNA is TGCAGCGTTGAATTGAGCAATGGGGAAAAACTGTTTTTT. Its protein product is CSVELSNGEKLFF.